This entry concerns a single T cell receptor (beta chain). Its antigen is still unknown. The CDR3 end is not reached by the read, which stops 3 residues before it; the germline J gene fills it in. This entry belongs to a study of T cells in women clearing cervical HPV infection. Overall study results and limits: Repertoire richness, not evenness, was significantly elevated in CIN3+ cases versus controls. Controls had more TRBV6-7 (0.16%) than cases (0.11%).

The CDR3 extends over 15 amino acids. Germline values: CDR1 GTSNPN, CDR2 SVGIG (reference sequence). The V gene end was trimmed by 8 bases and the J gene end by 5 bases; junction bases not matched to a gene: 14. Generated by immunoSEQ multiplex PCR, the TCRdb table keeps only in-frame clones and is missing some. The sample has over 35,000 clones; the top ten hold 35% to 45%. This sequence originates from a woman between 18 and 70 years old with a cervical HPV16 infection that either progressed to CIN3+ or cleared (not recorded which). The sequenced sample was blood buffy coat. The chain is built from TRBV30 and TRBJ2-2; 7 nucleotides match TRBD2. CDR3 sequence reads: CAVRLGERDTGELFF. CDR3 DNA, as far as it was read: TGTGCCGTACGCCTGGGGGAGCGGGATACCGGGGAG.